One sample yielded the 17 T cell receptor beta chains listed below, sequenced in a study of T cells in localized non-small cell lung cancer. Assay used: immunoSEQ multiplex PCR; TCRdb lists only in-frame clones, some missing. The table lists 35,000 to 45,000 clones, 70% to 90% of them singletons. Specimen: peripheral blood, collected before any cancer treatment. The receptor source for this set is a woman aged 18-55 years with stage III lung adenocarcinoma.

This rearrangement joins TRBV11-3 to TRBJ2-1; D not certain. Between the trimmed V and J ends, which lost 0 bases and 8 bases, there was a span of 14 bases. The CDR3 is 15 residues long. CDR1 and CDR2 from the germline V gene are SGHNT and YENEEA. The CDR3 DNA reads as TGTGCCAGCAGCTTAGATCATGGTAAGCACGATGAGCAGTTCTTC. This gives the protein CASSLDHGKHDEQFF. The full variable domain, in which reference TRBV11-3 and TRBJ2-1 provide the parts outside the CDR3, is EAGVVQSPRYKIIEKKQPVAFWCNPISGHNTLYWYLQNLGQGPELLIRYENEEAVDDSQLPKDRFSAERLKGVDSTLKIQPAELGDSAVYLCASSLDHGKHDEQFFGPGTRLTVL.

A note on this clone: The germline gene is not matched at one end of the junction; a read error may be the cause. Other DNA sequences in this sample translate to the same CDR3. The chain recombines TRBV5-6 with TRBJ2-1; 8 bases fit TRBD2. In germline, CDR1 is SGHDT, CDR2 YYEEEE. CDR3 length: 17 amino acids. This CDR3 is CASSLAGGGPSVNEQFF. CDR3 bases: TGTGCCAGTAGCTTGGCTGGCGGGGGGCCTTCTGTCAATGAGCAGTTCTTC. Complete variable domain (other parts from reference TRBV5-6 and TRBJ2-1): DAGVTQSPTHLIKTRGQQVTLRCSPKSGHDTVSWYQQALGQGPQFIFQYYEEEERQRGNFPDRFSGHQFPNYSSELNVNALLLGDSALYLCASSLAGGGPSVNEQFFGPGTRLTVL.

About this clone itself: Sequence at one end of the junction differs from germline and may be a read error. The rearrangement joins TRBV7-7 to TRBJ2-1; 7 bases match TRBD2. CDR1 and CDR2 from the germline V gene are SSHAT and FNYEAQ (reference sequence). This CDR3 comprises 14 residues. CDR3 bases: TGTGCTAGCAGCGCGAGCGGGACTAACAATGAGCAGTTCTTC. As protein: CASSASGTNNEQFF.

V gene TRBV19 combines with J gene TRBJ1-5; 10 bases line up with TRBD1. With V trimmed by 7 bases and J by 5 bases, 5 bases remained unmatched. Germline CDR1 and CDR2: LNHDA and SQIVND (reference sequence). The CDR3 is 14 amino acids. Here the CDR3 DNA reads TGTGCCAGTACCTCGGGACAGGGGTATCAGCCCCAGCATTTT. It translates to CASTSGQGYQPQHF.

The CDR3 DNA sequence: TGTGCCAGTAGTATTATGGGGACTTCAGTCAATGAGCAGTTCTTC. Amino acids: CASSIMGTSVNEQFF. V and J are TRBV19 and TRBJ2-1; D possibly corresponds to TRBD2 (6 bases). This CDR3 is 15 amino acids long. Germline V gene data show CDR1 as LNHDA and CDR2 as SQIVND (reference sequence). Trimming took off 3 bases at V and 6 bases at J, with 15 bases between the two ends.

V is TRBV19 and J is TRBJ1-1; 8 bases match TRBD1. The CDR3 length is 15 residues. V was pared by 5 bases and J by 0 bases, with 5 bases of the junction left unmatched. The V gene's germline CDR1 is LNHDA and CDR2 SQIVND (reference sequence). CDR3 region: CASSHRTGMNTEAFF. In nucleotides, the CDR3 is TGTGCCAGTAGTCACCGGACAGGGATGAACACTGAAGCTTTCTTT.

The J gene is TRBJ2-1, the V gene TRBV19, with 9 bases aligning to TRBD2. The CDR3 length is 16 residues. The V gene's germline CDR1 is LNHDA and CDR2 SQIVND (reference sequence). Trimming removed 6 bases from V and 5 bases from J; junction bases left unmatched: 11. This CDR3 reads CASSGGGGGRNNEQFF. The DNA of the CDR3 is TGTGCCAGTAGCGGTGGCGGGGGGGGCAGGAACAATGAGCAGTTCTTC.

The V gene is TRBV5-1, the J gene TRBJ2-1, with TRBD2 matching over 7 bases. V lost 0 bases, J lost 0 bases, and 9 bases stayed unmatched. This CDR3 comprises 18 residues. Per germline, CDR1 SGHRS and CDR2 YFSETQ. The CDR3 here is CASSLEPGRSSSYNEQFF. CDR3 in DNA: TGCGCCAGCAGCTTGGAACCCGGGAGGTCGAGCTCCTACAATGAGCAGTTCTTC.

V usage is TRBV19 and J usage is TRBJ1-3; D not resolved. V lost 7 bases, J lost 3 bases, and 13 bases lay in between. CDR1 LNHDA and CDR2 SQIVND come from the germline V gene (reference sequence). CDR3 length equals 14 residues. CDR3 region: CASKRDLGGNTIYF. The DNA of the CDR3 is TGTGCCAGTAAGCGAGACCTGGGTGGAAACACCATATATTTT.

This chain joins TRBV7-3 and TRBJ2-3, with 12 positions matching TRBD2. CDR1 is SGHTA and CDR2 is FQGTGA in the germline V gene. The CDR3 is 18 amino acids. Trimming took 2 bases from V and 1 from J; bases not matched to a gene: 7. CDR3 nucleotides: TGTGCCAGCAGCTTAGCGGCTAGCGGGGGGGCTGGCACAGATACGCAGTATTTT. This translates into CASSLAASGGAGTDTQYF.

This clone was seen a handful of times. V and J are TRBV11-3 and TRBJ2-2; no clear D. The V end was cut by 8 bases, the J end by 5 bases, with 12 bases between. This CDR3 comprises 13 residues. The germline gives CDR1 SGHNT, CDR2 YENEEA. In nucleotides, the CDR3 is TGTGCCAGCGGCCAGGATCGGACCGGGGAGCTGTTTTTT. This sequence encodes CASGQDRTGELFF.

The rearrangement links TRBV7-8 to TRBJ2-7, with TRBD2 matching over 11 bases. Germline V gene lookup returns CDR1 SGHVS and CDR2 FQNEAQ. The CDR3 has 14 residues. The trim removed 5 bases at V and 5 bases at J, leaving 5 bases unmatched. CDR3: CASSLSGGGHEQYF. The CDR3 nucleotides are TGTGCCAGCAGCCTTAGCGGGGGGGGCCACGAGCAGTACTTC.

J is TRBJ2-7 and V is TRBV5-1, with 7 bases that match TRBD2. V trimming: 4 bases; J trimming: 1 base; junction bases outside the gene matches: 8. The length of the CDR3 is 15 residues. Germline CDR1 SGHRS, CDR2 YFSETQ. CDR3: CASSKLAGRSYEQYF. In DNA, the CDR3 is TGCGCCAGCAGCAAATTAGCGGGCCGGTCCTACGAGCAGTACTTC.

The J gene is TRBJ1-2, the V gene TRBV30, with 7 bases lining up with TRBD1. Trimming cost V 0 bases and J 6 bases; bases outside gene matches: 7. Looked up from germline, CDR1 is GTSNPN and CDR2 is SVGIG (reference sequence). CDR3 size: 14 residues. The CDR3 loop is CAWSVETGNNGYTF. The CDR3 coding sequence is TGTGCCTGGAGTGTTGAGACAGGGAATAATGGCTACACCTTC.

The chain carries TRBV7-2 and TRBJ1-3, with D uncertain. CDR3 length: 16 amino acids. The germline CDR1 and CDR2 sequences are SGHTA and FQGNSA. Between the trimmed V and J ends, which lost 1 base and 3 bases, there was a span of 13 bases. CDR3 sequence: CASSLGTESIGNTIYF. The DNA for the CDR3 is TGTGCCAGCAGCTTAGGGACCGAATCAATTGGAAACACCATATATTTT.

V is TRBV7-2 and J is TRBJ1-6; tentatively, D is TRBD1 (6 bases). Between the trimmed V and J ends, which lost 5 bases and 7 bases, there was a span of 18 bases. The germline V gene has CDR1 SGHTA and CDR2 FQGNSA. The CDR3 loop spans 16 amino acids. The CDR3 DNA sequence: TGTGCCAGCAGCCAATTGCCGGCAGGGGACAATTCACCCCTCCACTTT. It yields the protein CASSQLPAGDNSPLHF. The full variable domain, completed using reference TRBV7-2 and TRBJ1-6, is GAGVSQSPSNKVTEKGKDVELRCDPISGHTALYWYRQSLGQGLEFLIYFQGNSAPDKSGLPSDRFSAERTGGSVSTLTIQRTQQEDSAVYLCASSQLPAGDNSPLHFGNGTRLTVT.

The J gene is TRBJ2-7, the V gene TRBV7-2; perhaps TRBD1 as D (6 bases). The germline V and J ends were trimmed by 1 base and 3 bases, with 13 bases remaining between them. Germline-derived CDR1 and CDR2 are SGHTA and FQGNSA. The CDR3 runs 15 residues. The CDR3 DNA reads TGTGCCAGCAGCTTAGGACAGGCCGCGAGCTACGAGCAGTACTTC. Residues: CASSLGQAASYEQYF. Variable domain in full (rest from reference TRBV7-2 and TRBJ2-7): GAGVSQSPSNKVTEKGKDVELRCDPISGHTALYWYRQSLGQGLEFLIYFQGNSAPDKSGLPSDRFSAERTGGSVSTLTIQRTQQEDSAVYLCASSLGQAASYEQYFGPGTRLTVT.